The clone carrying this T cell receptor (beta chain) was picked up a small number of times. What it binds is unknown. The entry originates in a study of blood T cells in healthy people across ages. Through a sample-barcoded 5' primer and a J-beta primer mix, a second PCR was run for roughly 7 to 12 cycles. Each CDR3 protein is one row after TCRdb ran MiXCR on the 5' RACE reads. The sample has 950,000 to 1,200,000 distinct CDR3 sequences; more than 30% are singletons. Each donor was a healthy Caucasian individual from Russia, aged roughly 6 to 95. At least 5 micrograms of total RNA were extracted per sample. Study-wide results and limits: Naive CD4+ cell counts and diversity both ran higher in long-lived than in aged donors. It was held that the diversity estimates obtained from one million T cells were underestimates.

Germline V gives CDR1 MGHRA, CDR2 YSYEKL. This CDR3 is built from 14 residues. V was trimmed by 4 bases and J by 5 bases, leaving 12 bases between them. The chain has TRBV4-1 and TRBJ2-1; D gene uncertain. The sample taken for sequencing was blood. The receptor comes from a man between 18 and 35 years old in good health. CDR3 region: CASSLVVLNNEQFF. In DNA, the CDR3 is TGCGCCAGCAGCCTCGTGGTTCTGAACAATGAGCAGTTCTTC.